Below are 30 T cell receptor beta chains sequenced from a single sample in a study of blood T cell repertoires in COVID-19. Method: immunoSEQ multiplex PCR; TCRdb's copy keeps in-frame clones and lacks some. The top ten clones hold roughly 2.4% of a sample with approximately 220,000 clones, 80% to 85% of them seen once. What was sequenced was peripheral blood. These receptors all stem from a woman aged 55 to 70 with acute or convalescent COVID-19.

This clone was seen once. The chain employs TRBV7-2 and TRBJ2-1, with D perhaps TRBD1 (6 bases). The CDR3 is 15 residues long. Germline V CDR1 and CDR2: SGHTA, FQGNSA. V lost 1 base and J lost 6, with 13 bases in between. CDR3: CASSLDRVRVNEQFF. As DNA, the CDR3 is TGTGCCAGCAGCTTAGACAGGGTGAGGGTCAATGAGCAGTTCTTC.

The V call is TRBV18, the J call TRBJ1-5, with D possibly TRBD1 on 5 matching bases. Germline lookup yields CDR1 KGHSH and CDR2 LQKENI. V was pared by 6 bases and J by 6 bases, with 18 bases between. This CDR3 region has 15 residues. The CDR3 sequence: CASSAQEGLVQPQHF. The CDR3 DNA is TGTGCCAGCTCGGCACAGGAAGGATTAGTTCAGCCCCAGCATTTT.

This chain links TRBV7-8 with TRBJ1-6; tentative D call: TRBD1 (5 bases). Germline CDR1 and CDR2: SGHVS and FQNEAQ. Trimming cost V 8 bases and J 9 bases, with 17 bases left between them. CDR3 length: 14 amino acids. The CDR3 region has the DNA TGTGCCAGCCGCCGAGGGGAGGGCAGTTCACCCCTCCACTTT. It codes for CASRRGEGSSPLHF.

This clone was seen only a few times. V usage is TRBV5-3 and J usage is TRBJ1-5, with D unclear. TRBV5-3 falls under the ORF class, with uncertain function. The CDR3 totals 12 residues. Trimming left V 4 bases short and J 7 bases short, with 9 bases between. The CDR3 loop reads CARSPREQPQHF. Here the CDR3 DNA reads TGTGCCAGAAGCCCCCGTGAGCAGCCCCAGCATTTT.

Note on this clone: The conserved final phenylalanine or tryptophan is absent from the CDR3, which likely points to a read error. The DNA is left out, because the CDR3 cannot be placed on it with certainty; the CDR3 is given as TCRdb lists it. The chain joins TRBV10-2 to TRBJ2-2; TRBD1 is the table's D call, not checked against the DNA. The germline gives CDR1 WSHSY, CDR2 SAAADI. The CDR3 adds up to 13 amino acids, both ends counted. This chain's CDR3 is CASSADLVPPPQL.

This chain links TRBV4-2 with TRBJ1-2, with D maybe TRBD1 (6 bases). This CDR3 contains 16 residues. CDR1 LGHNA and CDR2 YNFKEQ come from the germline V gene. V was shortened by 0 bases and J by 0 bases, with 11 bases between the two germline ends. The CDR3 DNA is TGTGCCAGCAGCCAAGATAGACAGGCGACTAACTATGGCTACACCTTC. As protein: CASSQDRQATNYGYTF.

This clone was counted a few times. V gene TRBV4-2 combines with J gene TRBJ1-1, with 7 bases fitting TRBD1. This CDR3 is built from 17 residues. Germline lookup yields CDR1 LGHNA and CDR2 YNFKEQ. The junction had 17 bases not matched to a gene; V was cut back by 6 bases and J by 4 bases. The CDR3 region is CASSQPTGLRISTEAFF. Here the CDR3 DNA reads TGTGCCAGCAGTCAACCGACAGGGTTGCGGATAAGCACTGAAGCTTTCTTT.

The rearrangement links TRBV27 to TRBJ2-2, with a weak D call TRBD2 (5 bases). The CDR3 is 15 residues long. V lost 3 bases, J lost 6 bases, and 14 bases lay in between. The germline V gene has CDR1 MNHEY and CDR2 SMNVEV (reference sequence). The CDR3 DNA reads TGTGCCAGCAGTTTTCGTGCGCGGGTGGCCGGGGAGCTGTTTTTT. This encodes CASSFRARVAGELFF.

This sequence joins TRBV7-9 and TRBJ1-5, with D unresolved. This CDR3 is built from 14 residues. Germline CDR1 is SEHNR and CDR2 is FQNEAQ (reference sequence). V lost 4 bases and J lost 3, with 10 bases in between. CDR3 in amino acids: CASSSAGDNQPQHF. DNA of the CDR3: TGTGCCAGCAGCTCGGCGGGTGACAATCAGCCCCAGCATTTT.

The chain couples TRBV24-1 to TRBJ2-5; 11 bases match TRBD2. V was clipped by 1 base and J by 5 bases; unmatched bases: 2. Germline loops: CDR1 KGHDR, CDR2 SFDVKD. This CDR3 has 15 residues. CDR3 nucleotide sequence: TGTGCCACCAGTGATTTTAGCGGGGGGGAGGAGACCCAGTACTTC. Translated, it gives CATSDFSGGEETQYF.

DNA of the CDR3: TGTGCCAGCAGCTTACGCGACAGGGTGGTAGAGACCCAGTACTTC. Translated: CASSLRDRVVETQYF. This sequence joins TRBV7-9 and TRBJ2-5, with TRBD1 matching 7 bases. Germline V gene data show CDR1 as SEHNR and CDR2 as FQNEAQ (reference sequence). This CDR3 is 15 amino acids long. The J segment lost 4 bases and the V segment lost 2 bases, leaving 7 bases of the junction unmatched.

V usage is TRBV4-2 and J usage is TRBJ2-2; 10 nucleotides line up with TRBD2. CDR3 size: 16 residues. V lost 1 base, J lost 4 bases, and 3 bases stayed unmatched. Looked up from germline, CDR1 is LGHNA and CDR2 is YNFKEQ. The DNA of the CDR3 is TGTGCCAGCAGCCAAGGGCTAGCGGGGGCCACCGGGGAGCTGTTTTTT. Its protein product is CASSQGLAGATGELFF.

This clone was seen a single time. The chain joins TRBV5-1 to TRBJ2-7, with TRBD2 matching 7 bases. CDR1 SGHRS and CDR2 YFSETQ come from the germline V gene. Trimming took 0 bases from V and 4 from J; bases not matched to a gene: 4. The CDR3 has 14 residues. The CDR3 region is CASSLVKGGYEQYF. The CDR3 coding sequence is TGCGCCAGCAGCTTGGTAAAGGGAGGGTACGAGCAGTACTTC. Combining the CDR3 with reference TRBV5-1 and TRBJ2-7 gives the whole variable domain KAGVTQTPRYLIKTRGQQVTLSCSPISGHRSVSWYQQTPGQGLQFLFEYFSETQRNKGNFPGRFSGRQFSNSRSEMNVSTLELGDSALYLCASSLVKGGYEQYFGPGTRLTVT.

This rearrangement joins TRBV7-3 to TRBJ1-1; no definite D call. The CDR3 is 14 residues long. Germline V lookup: CDR1 SGHTA, CDR2 FQGTGA. The V end was cut by 5 bases, the J end by 4 bases, with 14 bases between. The CDR3 here is CASSPLEGGTEAFF. The CDR3 nucleotides read TGTGCCAGCAGCCCTCTGGAGGGTGGCACTGAAGCTTTCTTT.

The rearrangement links TRBV6-2 or TRBV6-3 to TRBJ1-5; 7 nucleotides match TRBD1. Germline loops: CDR1 MNHEY, CDR2 SVGEGT. The CDR3 is 17 amino acids. The V and J ends lost 5 bases and 0 bases, in that order; junction bases with no gene match: 10. Written as DNA, the CDR3 is TGTGCCAGCAGTAGCCTTACAGGGGCTTATAGCAATCAGCCCCAGCATTTT. Its translation: CASSSLTGAYSNQPQHF.

V and J are TRBV2 and TRBJ2-1; the match to TRBD2 covers 11 bases. CDR1 and CDR2 from the germline V gene are SNHLY and FYNNEI. The length of the CDR3 is 15 residues. Trimming cost V 5 bases and J 4 bases; bases outside gene matches: 4. The CDR3 nucleotides are TGTGCCAGCAGTTCTTCTAGCGGGGGGTACAATGAGCAGTTCTTC. Protein sequence: CASSSSSGGYNEQFF.

The gene calls are TRBV7-2 and TRBJ2-3; 13 bases align to TRBD2. The CDR3 has 17 amino acids. The V segment lost 6 bases and the J segment 1 base; nucleotides outside the gene matches: 7. The germline gives CDR1 SGHTA, CDR2 FQGNSA. In DNA form, the CDR3 reads TGTGCCAGCAGTTTCCGACTAGCGGGGGGCCGCACAGATACGCAGTATTTT. This sequence encodes CASSFRLAGGRTDTQYF.

The gene calls are TRBV5-1 and TRBJ2-5, with 10 bases that match TRBD2. The CDR3 totals 15 residues. The germline gives CDR1 SGHRS, CDR2 YFSETQ. Trimming cost V 1 base and J 5 bases; bases outside gene matches: 5. The chain's CDR3 is CASSLRAGGPETQYF. The CDR3 DNA sequence: TGCGCCAGCAGCTTGCGAGCGGGGGGGCCGGAGACCCAGTACTTC.

This clone has just a few counts. The chain links TRBV6-5 to TRBJ1-3; D is ambiguous. Germline-derived CDR1 and CDR2 are MNHEY and SVGAGI. The CDR3 sequence is 15 residues long. With 0 bases removed from V and 9 bases from J, the gap between germline ends came to 15 bases. This CDR3 is CASSYSVAGRGTIYF. CDR3 nucleotide sequence: TGTGCCAGCAGTTACTCGGTGGCGGGAAGAGGCACCATATATTTT.

The chain uses TRBV6-5 and TRBJ1-2; no definite D call. Per the germline V gene, CDR1 is MNHEY and CDR2 is SVGAGI. This CDR3 region has 15 residues. With 0 bases removed from V and 1 base from J, the gap between germline ends came to 9 bases. The CDR3 loop reads CASSYSTQHNYGYTF. DNA of the CDR3: TGTGCCAGCAGTTACTCGACACAGCATAACTATGGCTACACCTTC.

V usage is TRBV5-1 and J usage is TRBJ2-7, with TRBD1 as a possible D gene (5 bases). The germline CDR1 and CDR2 sequences are SGHRS and YFSETQ. The CDR3 totals 15 residues. V was shortened by 0 bases and J by 4 bases, with 14 bases between the two germline ends. The CDR3 spells CASSLGLQDTYEQYF. The CDR3, as DNA: TGCGCCAGCAGCTTGGGGTTACAGGACACTTACGAGCAGTACTTC.

The chain links TRBV5-6 to TRBJ2-2; 9 bases fit TRBD1. V shed 1 base, J shed 3 bases, and the junction held 4 bases outside the gene matches. CDR3 length: 16 residues. Germline V gene lookup returns CDR1 SGHDT and CDR2 YYEEEE. CDR3 sequence reads: CASSLQDRGYTGELFF. The CDR3 nucleotides are TGTGCCAGCAGCTTGCAAGACAGGGGGTACACCGGGGAGCTGTTTTTT.

V gene TRBV9 combines with J gene TRBJ1-6; a weak D match, TRBD1 (6 bases). V lost 3 bases to trimming and J lost 14 bases, with 15 bases between them. The CDR3 extends over 13 amino acids. Germline loops: CDR1 SGDLS, CDR2 YYNGEE. CDR3: CASSDGQSSALHF. As DNA, the CDR3 is TGTGCCAGCAGCGATGGACAGTCCTCCGCCCTCCACTTT.

A few counts support this clone. Other DNA variants within this sample encode the same CDR3. This chain uses TRBV20-1 with TRBJ1-1; the D gene is possibly TRBD1 (5 bases). The CDR3 is made up of 11 amino acids. V lost 6 bases and J lost 1, with 6 bases in between. Germline V gene sequence: CDR1 DFQATT, CDR2 SNEGSKA (reference sequence). In DNA, the CDR3 is TGCAGTGCCACAGGGAACACTGAAGCTTTCTTT. Translating it yields CSATGNTEAFF.

This chain joins TRBV5-6 and TRBJ1-5, with D perhaps matching TRBD1 (6 bases). The CDR3 is 15 amino acids. The V end lost 0 bases, the J end lost 6 bases, and 13 bases lay between the germline ends. Per germline, CDR1 SGHDT and CDR2 YYEEEE. The DNA of the CDR3 is TGTGCCAGCAGCTTGGGGTACAGGGAAGGTCAGCCCCAGCATTTT. Its translation: CASSLGYREGQPQHF.

This chain uses TRBV3-1 (or the pseudogene TRBV3-2) with TRBJ1-1; 7 nucleotides align to TRBD1. Germline V lookup: CDR1 LGHDT, CDR2 YNNKEL (reference sequence). V lost 3 bases, J lost 11 bases, and 6 bases stayed unmatched. The CDR3 has 12 amino acids. CDR3 nucleotide sequence: TGTGCCAGCAGCCAGGGACAGTTGCGGGCTTTCTTT. Translating gives CASSQGQLRAFF.

The genes are TRBV19 and TRBJ2-3; D not certain. Germline values: CDR1 LNHDA, CDR2 SQIVND (reference sequence). The V gene lost 7 bases and the J gene lost 4 bases, with 6 bases spanning the gap. The CDR3 is 11 residues long. CDR3 coding DNA: TGTGCCAGTATCCATCCAGATACGCAGTATTTT. This sequence encodes CASIHPDTQYF.

This clone occurred once. The rearrangement uses TRBV14 and TRBJ1-1; 10 positions match TRBD1. This CDR3 region has 15 residues. Losses at the gene ends were 3 bases for V and 3 bases for J; bases not matched to a gene: 4. The germline CDR1 and CDR2 sequences are SGHDN and FVKESK. The chain's CDR3 is CASSQWTGGDTEAFF. Here the CDR3 DNA reads TGTGCCAGCAGCCAGTGGACAGGGGGTGACACTGAAGCTTTCTTT.

The rearrangement links TRBV9 to TRBJ2-5, with 8 bases matching TRBD1. With 0 bases clipped from V and 5 bases from J, the junction kept 3 bases outside the gene matches. Germline CDR1 is SGDLS and CDR2 is YYNGEE. The CDR3 totals 14 residues. This CDR3 reads CASSVGQGRETQYF. CDR3 DNA: TGTGCCAGCAGCGTAGGACAGGGGAGGGAGACCCAGTACTTC.

The rearrangement links TRBV30 to TRBJ2-7; TRBD1 aligns across 8 bases. The CDR3 sequence is 15 residues long. The germline gives CDR1 GTSNPN, CDR2 SVGIG (reference sequence). The junction had 8 bases not matched to a gene; V was cut back by 0 bases and J by 4 bases. CDR3 DNA sequence: TGTGCCTGGAGTGTACTTAGACAGGGGATGTACGAGCAGTACTTC. This translates into CAWSVLRQGMYEQYF.